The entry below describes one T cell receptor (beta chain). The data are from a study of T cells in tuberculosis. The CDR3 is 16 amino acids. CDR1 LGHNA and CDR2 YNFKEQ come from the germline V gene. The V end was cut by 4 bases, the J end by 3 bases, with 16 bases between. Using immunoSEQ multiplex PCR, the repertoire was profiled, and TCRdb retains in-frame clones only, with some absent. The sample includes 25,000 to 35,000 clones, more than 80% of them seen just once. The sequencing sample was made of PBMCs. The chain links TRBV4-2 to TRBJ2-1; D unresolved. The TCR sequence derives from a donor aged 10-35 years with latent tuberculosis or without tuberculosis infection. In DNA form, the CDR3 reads TGTGCCAGCAGCCGGAGTGGTCCGGCTAACTACAATGAGCAGTTCTTC. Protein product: CASSRSGPANYNEQFF.